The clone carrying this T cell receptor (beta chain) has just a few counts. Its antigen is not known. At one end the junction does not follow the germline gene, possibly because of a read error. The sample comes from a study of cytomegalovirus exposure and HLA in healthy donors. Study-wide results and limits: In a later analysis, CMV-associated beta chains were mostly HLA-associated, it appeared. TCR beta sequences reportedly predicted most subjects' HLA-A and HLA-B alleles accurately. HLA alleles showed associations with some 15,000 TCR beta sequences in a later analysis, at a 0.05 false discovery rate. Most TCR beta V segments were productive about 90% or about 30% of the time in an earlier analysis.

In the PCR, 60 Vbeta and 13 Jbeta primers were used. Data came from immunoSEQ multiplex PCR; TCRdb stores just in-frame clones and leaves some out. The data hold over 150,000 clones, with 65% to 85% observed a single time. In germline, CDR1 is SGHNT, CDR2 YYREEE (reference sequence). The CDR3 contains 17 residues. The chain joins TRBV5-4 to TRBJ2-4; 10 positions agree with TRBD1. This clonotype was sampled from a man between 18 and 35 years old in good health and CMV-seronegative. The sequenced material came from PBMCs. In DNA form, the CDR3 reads TGTGCCAGCAGCTTGGGGGGGCGGGGGACAGGGGTAAACAGTCAGTACTTC. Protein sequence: CASSLGGRGTGVNSQYF.